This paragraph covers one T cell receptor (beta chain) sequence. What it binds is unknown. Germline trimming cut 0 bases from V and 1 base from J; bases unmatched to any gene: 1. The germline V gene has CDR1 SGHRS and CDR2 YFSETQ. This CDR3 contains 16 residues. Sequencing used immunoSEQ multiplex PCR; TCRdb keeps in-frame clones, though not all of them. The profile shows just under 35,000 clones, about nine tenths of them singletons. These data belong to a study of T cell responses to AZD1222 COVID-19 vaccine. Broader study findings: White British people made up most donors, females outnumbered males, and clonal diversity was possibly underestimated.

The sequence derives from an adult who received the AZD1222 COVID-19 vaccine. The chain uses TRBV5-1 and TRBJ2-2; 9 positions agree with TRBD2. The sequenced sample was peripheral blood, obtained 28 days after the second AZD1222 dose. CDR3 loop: CASSLAAGGNTGELFF. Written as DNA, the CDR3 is TGCGCCAGCAGCTTGGCAGCGGGGGGGAACACCGGGGAGCTGTTTTTT.